This TCR beta chain was recovered during a study of neoadjuvant anti-PD-1 for oral cavity cancer. Study in general: Patients without progression received a fourth nivolumab dose around day 43, then surgical resection on days 50-56.

CDR1 is SGHNT and CDR2 is YENEEA in the germline V gene. Trimming took off 4 bases at V and 2 bases at J, with 4 bases between the two ends. The CDR3 consists of 12 residues. Survey sequencing of tumors mostly used roughly 5 ug DNA, two replicates. Data came from immunoSEQ multiplex PCR; TCRdb stores just in-frame clones and leaves some out. The sample lists 6,500 to 8,500 clones, about 55% occurring once. There are a few counts of this clone. The rearrangement joins TRBV11-3 to TRBJ2-3; D uncertain. Sequenced material: tumor tissue, taken before nivolumab (anti-PD-1) treatment. The receptor was derived from a person aged 40 to 85 with oral cavity squamous cell carcinoma. The CDR3 nucleotides are TGTGCCAGCAGCTCTGCCACAGATACGCAGTATTTT. Its protein product is CASSSATDTQYF.